This T cell receptor beta chain was captured by sequencing in a study of T cell responses to AZD1222 COVID-19 vaccine (dated by TCRdb to 2020 to 2022). Regarding the complete study: A total of 230 to 250 trial participants underwent TCR sequencing, of whom around 200 received two doses of AZD1222 and around 25 received two doses of the MenACWY control vaccine. Trial participants were enrolled into age subgroups of 18-55, 56-69 and 70-plus years, which contained 148, 28 and 57 TCR-sequenced participants, respectively. Study-wide findings and limitations: The 56-69-year group was small, and its depth increase did not reach significance, likely because of low power. A significant rise in spike-specific TCR breadth and depth was observed after two AZD1222 doses relative to day 0 and relative to MenACWY recipients. Most participants were white British and females outnumbered males, and the authors suggested that clonal diversity may have been underestimated. Because no samples from the day 14 peak response were available, repertoires could be characterized only after the peak T cell response. The vaccine-associated CD4 TCRs covered the entire spike protein, and the dominant responses fell in regions 160-218 and 743-854. Only five to seven AZD1222 recipients were SARS-CoV-2 seropositive at baseline, limiting conclusions about previously exposed vaccinees. Reportedly, close to half of the unique spike-specific TCRs recognized epitopes lying outside the regions that are mutated in the B.1.351 and B.1.1.7 variants.

This clone was recorded a few times. Its antigen has not been determined. No per-base quality is available; no much larger clone lies one base away. The sample's time point label is to be understood as: about 28 days (+/-7) after the second vaccine dose. AZD1222 recipients given second doses at about 4 weeks or at about 12 weeks were pooled, since spike-specific TCR depth and breadth were not found to differ between the two schedules. Vaccinee samples were obtained from the UK trials COV001 and COV002, which included a single-blind randomized controlled phase 2/3 trial of AZD1222 (ChAdOx1 nCoV-19) in healthy adults. Trial participant PBMC samples were collected at day 0 and day 28 after the second dose for TCRbeta chain sequencing. The CDR3 regions of human TCRbeta chains were analyzed by immunosequencing. In the original analysis: TCRs in the repertoires were compared against a reference library of SARS-CoV-2-specific TCRs that had been generated with the MIRA antigen-specificity platform. Breadth was defined as the fraction of unique TCRs that were SARS-CoV-2-associated. Depth was defined as the fraction of total T cells that were SARS-CoV-2-associated. Each spike-specific TCR was assigned to its reactive spike region and to a CD4 or CD8 class using the MIRA data. Log10-transformed breadth and depth values were compared by one-way ANOVA with Sidak's multiple comparisons tests. The clones in this table, taken by TCRdb from immuneACCESS, are in-frame only. Not every clone is retained; where verified, under half of the shortfall comes from an unresolved V gene, and the cause of the rest is unknown. That table supplies the V and J calls and clone size; D and trimming were determined from the DNA. Recorded for this sample are 88,000 or so clones; about 89% of them occurred a single time. 5% of the sample comes from the top ten.

The junction shows trimming of 5 bases on V and 6 bases on J, plus 14 bases between the germline ends. Its CDR3 holds 13 amino acids, cysteine through phenylalanine. Only the CDR3 DNA stays, 39 bases, in frame from base 1. CDR1 SGHVS and CDR2 FQNEAQ are derived from the germline V gene. The sample in question was peripheral blood, obtained 28 days after the second AZD1222 dose. In this chain, TRBV7-8 is recombined with TRBJ2-7; the D gene could be TRBD1 or TRBD2, each one agreeing over 6 bases. The clonotype was recovered from an adult who received the AZD1222 COVID-19 vaccine. In nucleotides, the sequence is TGTGCCAGCAGCCGTAGGGGGGTCGGCGAGCAGTACTTC. Translated, this is CASSRRGVGEQYF.